The 6 T cell receptor beta chains given below trace back to one sample, sequenced in a study of T cells in localized non-small cell lung cancer. TCRdb's copy holds only in-frame clones and misses some; the assay was immunoSEQ multiplex PCR. The sample consists of nearly 25,000 clones, 80% to 95% of them appearing once. The specimen comprised peripheral blood, sampled before any cancer treatment. The source of these receptors is a woman aged 35-75 years with stage I lung adenocarcinoma.

V usage is TRBV9 and J usage is TRBJ1-3, with D perhaps TRBD1 (5 bases). Trimming took 4 bases from V and 4 from J, leaving 15 bases between them. The CDR3 totals 15 residues. The V gene's germline CDR1 is SGDLS and CDR2 YYNGEE. Written as DNA, the CDR3 is TGTGCCAGCAGCCCTCTAGGGGACTTCGGAAACACCATATATTTT. Translating gives CASSPLGDFGNTIYF.

This clone appeared a few times. The chain joins TRBV2 to TRBJ2-7; D gene unclear. The V gene's germline CDR1 is SNHLY and CDR2 FYNNEI. This CDR3 region has 12 residues. Between the trimmed V and J ends, which lost 5 bases and 3 bases, there was a span of 8 bases. The CDR3 DNA reads as TGTGCCAGCAGTAAGGGCAACTACGAGCAGTACTTC. Its translation is CASSKGNYEQYF.

The chain combines TRBV7-2 with TRBJ2-1; 7 positions agree with TRBD2. Germline CDR1 SGHTA, CDR2 FQGNSA. With 4 bases clipped from V and 10 bases from J, the junction kept 4 bases outside the gene matches. CDR3 length equals 12 residues. CDR3 sequence reads: CASSSYGREQFF. The CDR3 DNA reads as TGTGCCAGCAGCTCTTACGGGAGGGAGCAGTTCTTC. Full variable domain (missing parts from reference TRBV7-2 and TRBJ2-1): GAGVSQSPSNKVTEKGKDVELRCDPISGHTALYWYRQSLGQGLEFLIYFQGNSAPDKSGLPSDRFSAERTGGSVSTLTIQRTQQEDSAVYLCASSSYGREQFFGPGTRLTVL.

The gene calls are TRBV4-1 and TRBJ2-3, with D unresolved. CDR3 length: 12 residues. From germline, CDR1 is MGHRA and CDR2 YSYEKL. Trimming cost V 3 bases and J 2 bases, with 3 bases left between them. CDR3 residues: CASSHHTDTQYF. CDR3 nucleotides: TGCGCCAGCAGCCACCACACAGATACGCAGTATTTT.

The V call is TRBV13, the J call TRBJ1-3, with a weak D call TRBD1 (5 bases). The CDR3 consists of 14 residues. Germline V gene lookup returns CDR1 PRHDT and CDR2 FYEKMQ (reference sequence). V was cut by 5 bases and J by 0 bases, with 8 bases left in between. CDR3 sequence: CASSAGRSGNTIYF. In DNA form, the CDR3 reads TGTGCCAGCAGCGCAGGGCGCTCTGGAAACACCATATATTTT.

The V and J genes are TRBV28 and TRBJ2-7; 7 bases align to TRBD1. The CDR3 runs to 12 residues. Germline values: CDR1 MDHEN, CDR2 SYDVKM. The J segment lost 3 bases and the V segment lost 7 bases, leaving 3 bases of the junction unmatched. This CDR3 is CASTGTVYEQYF. In DNA form, the CDR3 reads TGTGCCAGCACCGGGACAGTCTACGAGCAGTACTTC.